This passage covers 15 T cell receptor beta chains from one sample sequenced in a study of blood T cells in healthy people across ages. A J-beta primer mix and a sample-barcoded 5' primer were used in a second PCR of about 7 to 11 cycles. TCRdb reprocessed the 5' RACE reads with MiXCR, giving one entry per CDR3 protein. The profile shows around 2 million distinct CDR3 sequences, 39% of them singletons. Source material: blood. The receptors derive from a human donor in good health.

CDR3 DNA: TGTGCCAGCATCCATAGCGGGGGGGCCGAAAACATTCAGTACTTC. Translation gives CASIHSGGAENIQYF. V usage is TRBV12-3 or TRBV12-4 and J usage is TRBJ2-4; 11 nucleotides align to TRBD2. The CDR3 loop spans 15 amino acids. The V gene end was trimmed by 7 bases and the J gene end by 5 bases; junction bases not matched to a gene: 7.

The rearrangement joins TRBV7-8 to TRBJ2-6; 7 positions agree with TRBD1. Germline V gene sequence: CDR1 SGHVS, CDR2 FQNEAQ. The ends lost 5 bases at V and 0 bases at J; junction bases unmatched: 7. There are 17 residues in the CDR3. The CDR3 protein is CASSNIPGGSGANVLTF. CDR3 bases: TGTGCCAGCAGCAACATCCCAGGGGGCTCTGGGGCCAACGTCCTGACTTTC.

This rearrangement joins TRBV9 to TRBJ1-2, with a weak D call TRBD1 (5 bases). With 4 bases removed from V and 4 bases from J, the gap between germline ends came to 14 bases. CDR1 and CDR2 (germline): SGDLS, YYNGEE. This CDR3 contains 14 residues. The CDR3 here is CASSPSTDLYGYTF. DNA of the CDR3: TGTGCCAGCAGCCCATCGACAGACCTCTATGGCTACACCTTC.

CDR3 loop: CASSSLPRTGQTRDEQYF. The DNA for the CDR3 is TGTGCCAGCAGTTCACTCCCCCGGACAGGACAAACCCGGGACGAGCAGTACTTC. The chain uses TRBV6-2 or TRBV6-3 and TRBJ2-7; 7 nucleotides align to TRBD1. With 4 bases clipped from V and 5 bases from J, the junction kept 20 bases outside the gene matches. The CDR3 loop spans 18 amino acids. In germline, CDR1 is MNHEY, CDR2 SVGEGT.

The CDR3 sequence: CASGPRIMNTEAFF. CDR3 nucleotide sequence: TGTGCCAGCGGTCCGAGGATCATGAACACTGAAGCTTTCTTT. The rearrangement uses TRBV12-3 or TRBV12-4 and TRBJ1-1, with D uncertain. Trimming took off 8 bases at V and 0 bases at J, with 13 bases between the two ends. The CDR3 sequence is 14 residues long.

The rearrangement uses TRBV30 and TRBJ2-5; no firm D call. The DNA end lines up better with TRBJ2-7; the J call may be wrong. Per germline, CDR1 GTSNPN and CDR2 SVGIG (reference sequence). This CDR3 contains 13 residues. CDR3 bases: TGTGCCTGGAGTGTGACCTACCCGCACGAGCAGTACTTC. This sequence encodes CAWSVTYPHEQYF.

This clonotype has just a few counts. V is TRBV27 and J is TRBJ2-7; 8 positions match TRBD1. This CDR3 spans 15 amino acids. Germline CDR1 is MNHEY and CDR2 is SMNVEV (reference sequence). Trimming took 4 bases from V and 0 from J; bases not matched to a gene: 5. CDR3 DNA sequence: TGTGCCAGCAGTTCGTGGGGGACAGGCTCCTACGAGCAGTACTTC. Translation gives CASSSWGTGSYEQYF.

This clonotype was seen a handful of times. The chain employs TRBV24-1 and TRBJ1-1, with D hard to call. The V end was cut by 3 bases, the J end by 6 bases, with 10 bases between. Germline-derived CDR1 and CDR2 are KGHDR and SFDVKD. The CDR3 covers 13 residues. CDR3 nucleotide sequence: TGTGCCACCAGTGATGAGAAGAGCGCTGAAGCTTTCTTT. It encodes CATSDEKSAEAFF.

This clonotype was seen more than once but under ten times. The chain uses TRBV20-1 and TRBJ2-3; no firm D call. The CDR3 consists of 12 residues. With 2 bases removed from V and 2 bases from J, the gap between germline ends came to 5 bases. The germline gives CDR1 DFQATT, CDR2 SNEGSKA (reference sequence). CDR3 nucleotide sequence: TGCAGTGCTAGACTCCTCACAGATACGCAGTATTTT. Translating gives CSARLLTDTQYF.

The chain uses TRBV7-2 and TRBJ2-1, with 11 positions matching TRBD2. This CDR3 contains 16 residues. Trimming at V came to 2 bases and at J to 8 bases, leaving 8 bases not matched to a gene. Germline CDR1 SGHTA, CDR2 FQGNSA. DNA of the CDR3: TGTGCCAGCAGCTTAATAGCGGGGGGGCAATTTCATGAGCAGTTCTTC. This translates into CASSLIAGGQFHEQFF.

The chain employs TRBV5-6 and TRBJ1-3; D is ambiguous. The CDR3 has 13 residues. V was clipped by 6 bases and J by 0 bases, with 7 bases between them. Germline V CDR1 and CDR2: SGHDT, YYEEEE. The CDR3 DNA follows: TGTGCCAGCAACGATTACTCTGGAAACACCATATATTTT. Protein: CASNDYSGNTIYF.

This clonotype was recorded at least ten times. The chain links TRBV29-1 to TRBJ1-5; D remains ambiguous. Germline V gives CDR1 SQVTM, CDR2 ANQGSEA. The CDR3 consists of 12 residues. Trimming took off 7 bases at V and 0 bases at J, with 7 bases between the two ends. The CDR3 DNA reads TGCAGCGCCGGATATAGCAATCAGCCCCAGCATTTT. As protein: CSAGYSNQPQHF.

V and J are TRBV20-1 and TRBJ1-1, with TRBD1 identical over 8 bases. J was trimmed by 5 bases and V by 0 bases; bases with no gene match: 8. This CDR3 has 15 amino acids. Per the germline V gene, CDR1 is DFQATT and CDR2 is SNEGSKA (reference sequence). CDR3 protein: CSARDRTGLDTEAFF. In nucleotides, the CDR3 is TGCAGTGCTAGAGATCGGACAGGGTTAGATACTGAAGCTTTCTTT.

The V gene is TRBV9, the J gene TRBJ1-2; weak D call: TRBD1 (5 bases). In germline, CDR1 is SGDLS, CDR2 YYNGEE. CDR3 length equals 14 residues. With 4 bases removed from V and 7 bases from J, the gap between germline ends came to 17 bases. CDR3 in amino acids: CASSPTGGYGGYTF. CDR3 DNA: TGTGCCAGCAGCCCGACCGGGGGGTATGGTGGCTACACCTTC.

J is TRBJ2-1 and V is TRBV29-1; TRBD2 aligns across 12 bases. Germline-derived CDR1 and CDR2 are SQVTM and ANQGSEA. J gave up 8 bases and V 7 bases, and 6 bases lay outside the gene matches. This CDR3 contains 13 residues. CDR3 sequence: CSAASGGAYEQFF. The CDR3, as DNA: TGCAGCGCCGCTAGCGGGGGGGCTTATGAGCAGTTCTTC.